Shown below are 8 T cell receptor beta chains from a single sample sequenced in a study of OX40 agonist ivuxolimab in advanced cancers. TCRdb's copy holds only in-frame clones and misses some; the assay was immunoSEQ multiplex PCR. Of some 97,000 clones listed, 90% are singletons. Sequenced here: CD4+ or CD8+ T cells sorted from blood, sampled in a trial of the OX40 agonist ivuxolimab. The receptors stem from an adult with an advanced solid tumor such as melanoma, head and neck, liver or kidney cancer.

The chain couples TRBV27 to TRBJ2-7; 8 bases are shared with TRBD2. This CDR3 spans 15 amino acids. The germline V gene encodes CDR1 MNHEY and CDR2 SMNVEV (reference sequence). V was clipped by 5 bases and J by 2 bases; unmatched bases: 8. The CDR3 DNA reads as TGTGCCAGCAGTGTAACTAGCGGCCAGACCTACGAGCAGTACTTC. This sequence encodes CASSVTSGQTYEQYF.

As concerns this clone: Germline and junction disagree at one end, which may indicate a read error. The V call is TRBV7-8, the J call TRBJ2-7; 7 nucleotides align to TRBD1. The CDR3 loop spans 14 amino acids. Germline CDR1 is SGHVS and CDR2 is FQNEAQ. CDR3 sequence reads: CASSLVGGSHEQYF. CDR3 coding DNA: TGTGCCAGCAGCTTAGTAGGGGGCTCCCACGAGCAGTACTTC.

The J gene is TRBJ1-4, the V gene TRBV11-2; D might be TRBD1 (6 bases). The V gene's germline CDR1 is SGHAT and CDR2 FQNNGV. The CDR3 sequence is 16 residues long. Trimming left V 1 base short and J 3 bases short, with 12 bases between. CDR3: CASSLVVGAANEKLFF. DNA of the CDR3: TGTGCCAGCAGCTTAGTTGTGGGGGCGGCTAATGAAAAACTGTTTTTT. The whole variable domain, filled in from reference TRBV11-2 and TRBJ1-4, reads EAGVAQSPRYKIIEKRQSVAFWCNPISGHATLYWYQQILGQGPKLLIQFQNNGVVDDSQLPKDRFSAERLKGVDSTLKIQPAKLEDSAVYLCASSLVVGAANEKLFFGSGTQLSVL.

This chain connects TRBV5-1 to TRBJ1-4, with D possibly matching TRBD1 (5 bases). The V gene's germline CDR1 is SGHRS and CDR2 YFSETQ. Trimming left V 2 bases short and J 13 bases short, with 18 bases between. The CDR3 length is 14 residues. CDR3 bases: TGCGCCAGCAGCTTCCGGGACCCACGACAAGCACTGTTTTTT. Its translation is CASSFRDPRQALFF.

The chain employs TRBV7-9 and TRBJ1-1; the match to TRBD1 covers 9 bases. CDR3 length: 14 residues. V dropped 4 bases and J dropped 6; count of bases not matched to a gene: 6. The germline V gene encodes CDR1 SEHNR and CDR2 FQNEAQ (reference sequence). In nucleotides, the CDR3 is TGTGCCAGCAGCTCGGGACAGGGCTACCCTGAAGCTTTCTTT. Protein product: CASSSGQGYPEAFF.

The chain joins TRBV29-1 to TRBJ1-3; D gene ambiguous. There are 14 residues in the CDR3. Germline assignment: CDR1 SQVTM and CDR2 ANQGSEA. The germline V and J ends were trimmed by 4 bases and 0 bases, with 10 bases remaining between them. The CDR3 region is CSVGVASSGNTIYF. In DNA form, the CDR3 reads TGCAGCGTTGGGGTTGCAAGCTCTGGAAACACCATATATTTT.

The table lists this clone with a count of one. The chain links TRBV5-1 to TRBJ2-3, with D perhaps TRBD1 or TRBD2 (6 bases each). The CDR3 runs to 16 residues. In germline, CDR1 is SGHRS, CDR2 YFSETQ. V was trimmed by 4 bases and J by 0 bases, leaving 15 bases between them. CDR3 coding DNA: TGCGCCAGCAGCCTGGGGACGGGGGCCAGCACAGATACGCAGTATTTT. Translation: CASSLGTGASTDTQYF.

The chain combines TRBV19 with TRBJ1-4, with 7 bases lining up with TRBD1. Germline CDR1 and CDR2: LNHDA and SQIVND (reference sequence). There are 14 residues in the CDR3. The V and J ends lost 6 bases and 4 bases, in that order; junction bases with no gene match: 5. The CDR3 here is CASSHRGDNEKLFF. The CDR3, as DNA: TGTGCCAGTAGCCACAGGGGCGATAATGAAAAACTGTTTTTT.